Below are 2 T cell receptor beta chains sequenced from a single sample in a study of CD8+CD57+ T cells in acquired aplastic anemia. Genomic DNA constituted the template upon which TCR beta VDJ and CDR3 profiling was performed. TCRdb re-called the reads with MiXCR, one entry per CDR3 protein. The table shows some 170,000 distinct CDR3 sequences, with under 55% occurring only once. Patients sequenced had flow cytometry evidence of CD8+CD57+ cell expansion. Sequenced material: sorted CD4+, CD8+, or CD8+CD57+ T cells (not recorded which) from PBMCs. Receptor source: a human donor with aplastic anemia.

CDR3 region: CASSIGTGVKSYEQYF. CDR3 nucleotide sequence: TGTGCCAGTAGTATAGGTACAGGGGTTAAGTCCTACGAGCAGTACTTC. V is TRBV19 and J is TRBJ2-7; 7 positions match TRBD1. The CDR3 is 16 amino acids. CDR1 and CDR2 from the germline V gene are LNHDA and SQIVND (reference sequence). The V and J ends lost 1 base and 1 base, in that order; junction bases with no gene match: 7.

The chain recombines TRBV20-1 with TRBJ1-5; no firm D call. The CDR3 sequence is 13 residues long. The V and J ends lost 0 bases and 2 bases respectively, with 5 bases between them. In germline, CDR1 is DFQATT, CDR2 SNEGSKA (reference sequence). The CDR3 DNA reads TGCAGTGCTAGAGACTCCGGCAATCAGCCCCAGCATTTT. Protein sequence: CSARDSGNQPQHF.